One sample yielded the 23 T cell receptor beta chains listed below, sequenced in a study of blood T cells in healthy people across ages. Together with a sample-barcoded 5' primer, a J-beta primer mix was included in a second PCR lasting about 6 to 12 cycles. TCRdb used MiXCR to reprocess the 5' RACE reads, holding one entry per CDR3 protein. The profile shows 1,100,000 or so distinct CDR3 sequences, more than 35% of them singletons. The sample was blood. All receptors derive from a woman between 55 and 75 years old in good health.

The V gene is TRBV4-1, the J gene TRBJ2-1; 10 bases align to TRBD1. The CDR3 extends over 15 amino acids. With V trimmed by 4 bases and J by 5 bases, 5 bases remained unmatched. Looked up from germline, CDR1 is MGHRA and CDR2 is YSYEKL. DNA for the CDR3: TGCGCCAGCAGCCGCCGGACAGGGGGAGACAATGAGCAGTTCTTC. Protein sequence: CASSRRTGGDNEQFF.

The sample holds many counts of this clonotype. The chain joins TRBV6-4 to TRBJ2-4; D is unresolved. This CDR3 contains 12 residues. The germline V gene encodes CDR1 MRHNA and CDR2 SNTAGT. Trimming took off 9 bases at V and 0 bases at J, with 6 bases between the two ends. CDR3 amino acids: CASYIAKNIQYF. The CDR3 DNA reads TGTGCCAGTTATATAGCCAAAAACATTCAGTACTTC.

In DNA form, the CDR3 reads TGCAGTGCTAGAGATATACTAGCGGGAAAGACTAGAACCGGGGAGCTGTTTTTT. Translating it yields CSARDILAGKTRTGELFF. The V gene is TRBV20-1, the J gene TRBJ2-2, with TRBD2 matching 10 bases. Germline-derived CDR1 and CDR2 are DFQATT and SNEGSKA (reference sequence). This CDR3 comprises 18 residues. V was pared by 0 bases and J by 5 bases, with 12 bases of the junction left unmatched.

CDR3 sequence: CASSLAGWEETQYF. The DNA for the CDR3 is TGTGCCAGCAGTTTGGCCGGGTGGGAAGAGACCCAGTACTTC. The chain couples TRBV12-3 or TRBV12-4 to TRBJ2-5; D remains unclear. Deletions cut 3 bases from V and 3 bases from J, with 11 bases between. This CDR3 comprises 14 residues.

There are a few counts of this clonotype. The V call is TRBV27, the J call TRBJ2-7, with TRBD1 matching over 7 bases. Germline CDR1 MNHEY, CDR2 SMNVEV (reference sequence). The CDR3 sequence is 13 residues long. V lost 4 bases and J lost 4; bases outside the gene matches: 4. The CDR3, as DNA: TGTGCCAGCAGTTCTCTCAGGGGGTACGAGCAGTACTTC. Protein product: CASSSLRGYEQYF.

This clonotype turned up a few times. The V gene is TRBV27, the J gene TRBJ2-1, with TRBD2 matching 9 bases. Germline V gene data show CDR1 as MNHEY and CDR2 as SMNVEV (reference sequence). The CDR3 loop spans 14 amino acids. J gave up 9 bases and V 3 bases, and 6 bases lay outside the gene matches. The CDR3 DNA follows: TGTGCCAGCAGTTTTGCGGGGGGGACGGGTGAGCAGTTCTTC. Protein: CASSFAGGTGEQFF.

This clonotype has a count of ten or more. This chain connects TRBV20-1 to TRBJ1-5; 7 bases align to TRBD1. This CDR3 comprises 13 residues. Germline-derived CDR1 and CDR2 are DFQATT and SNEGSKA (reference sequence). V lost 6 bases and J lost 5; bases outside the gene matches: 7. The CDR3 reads CSAGRTGDQPQHF. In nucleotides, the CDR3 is TGCAGTGCCGGCCGGACAGGCGATCAGCCCCAGCATTTT.

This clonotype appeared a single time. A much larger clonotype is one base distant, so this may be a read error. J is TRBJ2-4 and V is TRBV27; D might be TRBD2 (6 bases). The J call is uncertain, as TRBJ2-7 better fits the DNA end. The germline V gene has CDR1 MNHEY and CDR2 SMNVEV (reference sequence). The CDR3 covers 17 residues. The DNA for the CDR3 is TGTGCCCGCAGCTTAACGCCCGGAGGGAGCGATTTATACGAGCAGTACTTC. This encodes CARSLTPGGSDLYEQYF.

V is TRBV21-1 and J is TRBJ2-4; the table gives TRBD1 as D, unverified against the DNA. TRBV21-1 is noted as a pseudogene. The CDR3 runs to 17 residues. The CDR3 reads CASSKIKGTEAKNIQYF. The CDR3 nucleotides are TGTGCCAGCAGCAAAATCAAGGGGACAGAAGCCAAAAACATTCAGTACTTC.

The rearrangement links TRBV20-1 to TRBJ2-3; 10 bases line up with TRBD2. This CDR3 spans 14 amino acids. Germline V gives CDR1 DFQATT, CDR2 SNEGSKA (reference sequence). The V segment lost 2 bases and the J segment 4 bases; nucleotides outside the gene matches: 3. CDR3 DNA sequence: TGCAGTGCTAGACTAGCGGGAGCCCCAGATACGCAGTATTTT. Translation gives CSARLAGAPDTQYF.

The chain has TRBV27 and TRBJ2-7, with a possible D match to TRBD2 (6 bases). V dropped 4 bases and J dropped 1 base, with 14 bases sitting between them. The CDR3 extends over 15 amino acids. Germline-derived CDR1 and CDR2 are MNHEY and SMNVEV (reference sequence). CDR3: CASSWSTSGSYEQYF. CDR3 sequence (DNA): TGTGCCAGCAGTTGGTCGACTAGTGGGTCCTACGAGCAGTACTTC.

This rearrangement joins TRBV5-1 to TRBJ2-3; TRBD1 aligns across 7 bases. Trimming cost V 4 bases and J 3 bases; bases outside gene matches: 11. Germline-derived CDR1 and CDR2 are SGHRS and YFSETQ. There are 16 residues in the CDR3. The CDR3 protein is CASSEFRQGSTDTQYF. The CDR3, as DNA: TGCGCCAGCAGCGAATTTCGACAGGGAAGTACAGATACGCAGTATTTT.

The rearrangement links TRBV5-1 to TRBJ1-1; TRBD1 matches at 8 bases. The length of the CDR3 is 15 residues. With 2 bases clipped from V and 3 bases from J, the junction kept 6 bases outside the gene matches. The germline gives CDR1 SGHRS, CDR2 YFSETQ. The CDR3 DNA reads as TGCGCCAGCAGCTTTGGACAGGGAGGGTACACTGAAGCTTTCTTT. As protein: CASSFGQGGYTEAFF.

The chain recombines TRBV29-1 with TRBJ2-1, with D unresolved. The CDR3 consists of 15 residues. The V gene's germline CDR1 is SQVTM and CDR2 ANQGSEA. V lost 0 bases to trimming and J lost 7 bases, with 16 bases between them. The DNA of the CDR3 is TGCAGCGTTGAAGATCACGGCGCAGTCTATAATGAGCAGTTCTTC. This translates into CSVEDHGAVYNEQFF.

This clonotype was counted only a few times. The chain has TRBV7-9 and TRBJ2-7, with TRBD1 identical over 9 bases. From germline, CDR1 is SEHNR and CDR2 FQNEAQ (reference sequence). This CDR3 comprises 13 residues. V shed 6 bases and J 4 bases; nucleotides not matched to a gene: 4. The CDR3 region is CASRTDRGYEQYF. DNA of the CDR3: TGTGCCAGCAGGACCGACAGGGGGTACGAGCAGTACTTC.

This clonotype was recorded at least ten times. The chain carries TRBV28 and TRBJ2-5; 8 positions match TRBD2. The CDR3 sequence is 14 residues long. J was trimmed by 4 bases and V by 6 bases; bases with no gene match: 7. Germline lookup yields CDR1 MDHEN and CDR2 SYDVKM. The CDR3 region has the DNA TGTGCCAGCAGCCCTCTAGCGGGTGGAGAGACCCAGTACTTC. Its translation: CASSPLAGGETQYF.

The CDR3 reads CASSYSAAGELFF. As DNA, the CDR3 is TGTGCCAGCAGTTACTCGGCTGCCGGGGAGCTGTTTTTT. The genes are TRBV6-5 and TRBJ2-2, with D uncertain. V lost 0 bases, J lost 6 bases, and 5 bases lay in between. The CDR3 consists of 13 residues. Germline-derived CDR1 and CDR2 are MNHEY and SVGAGI.

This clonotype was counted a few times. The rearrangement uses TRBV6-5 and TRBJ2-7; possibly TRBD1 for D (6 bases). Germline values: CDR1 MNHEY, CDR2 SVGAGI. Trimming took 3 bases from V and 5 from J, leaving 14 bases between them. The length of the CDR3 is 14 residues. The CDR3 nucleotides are TGTGCCAGCAGTTATACAGGGTTTTTCGACGAGCAGTACTTC. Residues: CASSYTGFFDEQYF.

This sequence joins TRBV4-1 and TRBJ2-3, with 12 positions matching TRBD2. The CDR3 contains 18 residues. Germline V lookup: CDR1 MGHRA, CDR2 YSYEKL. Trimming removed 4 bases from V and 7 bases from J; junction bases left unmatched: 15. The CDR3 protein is CASSPPGQTSGRRYTQYF. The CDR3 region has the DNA TGCGCCAGCAGCCCTCCAGGTCAAACTAGCGGGAGGAGATATACGCAGTATTTT.

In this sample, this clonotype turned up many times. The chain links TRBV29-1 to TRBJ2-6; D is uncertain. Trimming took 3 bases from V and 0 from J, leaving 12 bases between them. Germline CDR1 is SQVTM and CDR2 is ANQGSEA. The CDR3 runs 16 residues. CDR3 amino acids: CSVDAERSSGANVLTF. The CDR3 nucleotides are TGCAGCGTTGATGCGGAACGGAGCTCTGGGGCCAACGTCCTGACTTTC. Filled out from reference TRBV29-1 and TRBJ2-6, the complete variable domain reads SAVISQKPSRDICQRGTSLTIQCQVDSQVTMMFWYRQQPGQSLTLIATANQGSEATYESGFVIDKFPISRPNLTFSTLTVSNMSPEDSSIYLCSVDAERSSGANVLTFGAGSRLTVL.

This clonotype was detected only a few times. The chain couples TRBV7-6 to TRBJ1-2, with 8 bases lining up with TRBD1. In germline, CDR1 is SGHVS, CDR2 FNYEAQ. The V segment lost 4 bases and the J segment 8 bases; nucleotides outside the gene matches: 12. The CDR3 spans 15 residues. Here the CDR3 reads CASSSRQGMSDGYTF. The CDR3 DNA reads TGTGCCAGCAGCTCACGACAGGGGATGTCCGACGGCTACACCTTC.

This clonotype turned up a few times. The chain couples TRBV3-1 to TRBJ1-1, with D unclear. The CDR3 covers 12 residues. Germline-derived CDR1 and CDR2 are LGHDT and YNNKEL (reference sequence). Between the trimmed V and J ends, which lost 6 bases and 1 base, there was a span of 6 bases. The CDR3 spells CASRRQNTEAFF. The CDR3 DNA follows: TGTGCCAGCAGGAGACAGAACACTGAAGCTTTCTTT.

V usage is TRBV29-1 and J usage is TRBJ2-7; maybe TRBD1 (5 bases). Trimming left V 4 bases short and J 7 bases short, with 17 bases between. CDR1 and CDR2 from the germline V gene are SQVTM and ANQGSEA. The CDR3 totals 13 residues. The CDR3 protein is CSVGKGDRGEQYF. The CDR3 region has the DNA TGCAGCGTTGGGAAAGGGGATCGCGGTGAGCAGTACTTC.